The source of this TCR beta chain is a study of radiation and T cells in renal cell carcinoma. Study-level results: In blood, top tumor clones expanded by 2 weeks, shrinking by 4.

The time point: blood 4 weeks post-SBRT, at nephrectomy. Noted treatment: 15 Gy SBRT to primary tumor, nephrectomy 4 weeks later. Sequencing used immunoSEQ multiplex PCR; TCRdb keeps in-frame clones, though not all of them. Of about 78,000 clones in the sample, roughly nine tenths are singletons; the top ten hold about 6%. About this clone: Its target is not known.

V was cut by 1 base and J by 4 bases, with 5 bases left in between. This CDR3 has 13 amino acids. Per the germline V gene, CDR1 is PRHDT and CDR2 is FYEKMQ (reference sequence). The TCR originated in a woman in her 70s with renal cell carcinoma. The sequencing here drew on blood, taken from a patient whose treatment included radiotherapy and nephrectomy. The V and J genes are TRBV13 and TRBJ2-4, with D unclear. The CDR3 DNA is TGTGCCAGCAGCTTAGTTGGGAAAAACATTCAGTACTTC. This translates into CASSLVGKNIQYF. Full variable domain (remainder filled in from reference TRBV13 and TRBJ2-4): AAGVIQSPRHLIKEKRETATLKCYPIPRHDTVYWYQQGPGQDPQFLISFYEKMQSDKGSIPDRFSAQQFSDYHSELNMSSLELGDSALYFCASSLVGKNIQYFGAGTRLSVL.